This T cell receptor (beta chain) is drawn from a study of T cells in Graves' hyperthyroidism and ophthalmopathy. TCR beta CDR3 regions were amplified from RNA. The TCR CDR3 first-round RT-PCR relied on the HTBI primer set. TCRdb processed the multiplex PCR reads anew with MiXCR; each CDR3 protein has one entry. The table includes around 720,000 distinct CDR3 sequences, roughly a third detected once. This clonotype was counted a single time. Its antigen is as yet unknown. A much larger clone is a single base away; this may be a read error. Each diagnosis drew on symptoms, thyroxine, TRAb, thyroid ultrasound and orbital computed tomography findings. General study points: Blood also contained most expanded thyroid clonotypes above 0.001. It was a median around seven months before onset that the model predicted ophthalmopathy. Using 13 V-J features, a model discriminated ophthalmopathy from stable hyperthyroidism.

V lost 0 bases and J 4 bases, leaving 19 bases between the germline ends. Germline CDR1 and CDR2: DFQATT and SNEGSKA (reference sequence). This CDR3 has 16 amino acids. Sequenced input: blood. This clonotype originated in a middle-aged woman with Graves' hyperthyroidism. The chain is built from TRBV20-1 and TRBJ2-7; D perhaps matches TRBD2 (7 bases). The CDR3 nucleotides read TGCAGTGCTAGAGATGGGGGGGCTACCGATAGATACGAGCAGTACTTC. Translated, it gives CSARDGGATDRYEQYF.